This T cell receptor beta chain was identified in a study of cytomegalovirus exposure and HLA in healthy donors. In this sample, this clone turned up a few times. Primers for the PCR totalled 60 Vbeta and 13 Jbeta. Profiled with immunoSEQ multiplex PCR; TCRdb holds only in-frame clones, not every one. The sample comprises 130,000 to 150,000 clones, roughly 77% of which are singletons, and 2.5% to 3.5% rests with the top ten. Germline CDR1 reads GTSNPN; CDR2 reads SVGIG (reference sequence). Trimming cost V 2 bases and J 0 bases, with 7 bases left between them. The CDR3 totals 13 residues. The sequence was obtained from a female donor in good health and CMV-seronegative. Sequencing was done on a sample of PBMCs. The chain combines TRBV30 with TRBJ1-1; D is unresolved. CDR3 DNA: TGTGCCTGGAGTCCCTCTGTGAACACTGAAGCTTTCTTT. Its protein is CAWSPSVNTEAFF.